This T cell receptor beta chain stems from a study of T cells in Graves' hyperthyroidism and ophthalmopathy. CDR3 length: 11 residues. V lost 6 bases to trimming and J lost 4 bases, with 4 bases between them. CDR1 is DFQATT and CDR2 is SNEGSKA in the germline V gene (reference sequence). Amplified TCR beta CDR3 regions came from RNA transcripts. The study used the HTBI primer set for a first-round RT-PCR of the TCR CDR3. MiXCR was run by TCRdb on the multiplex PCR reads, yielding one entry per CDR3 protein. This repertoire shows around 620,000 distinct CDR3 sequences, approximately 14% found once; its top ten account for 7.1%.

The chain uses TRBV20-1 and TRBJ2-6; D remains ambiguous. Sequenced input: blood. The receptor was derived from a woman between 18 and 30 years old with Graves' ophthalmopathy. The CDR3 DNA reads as TGCAGTGCGTCAGGGGCCAACGTCCTGACTTTC. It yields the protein CSASGANVLTF.